This TCR beta chain originates from a study of cytomegalovirus exposure and HLA in healthy donors. The PCR made use of 60 Vbeta and 13 Jbeta primers. Sequencing used immunoSEQ multiplex PCR; TCRdb keeps in-frame clones, though not all of them. The sample records over 110,000 clones, 75% to 85% being singletons. With V trimmed by 1 base and J by 6 bases, 2 bases remained unmatched. Germline CDR1 reads GTSNPN; CDR2 reads SVGIG (reference sequence). The CDR3 contains 12 residues. The receptor was isolated from a woman aged 18-30 years in good health and CMV-seropositive. V gene TRBV30 combines with J gene TRBJ1-2; TRBD1 agrees at 7 bases. Input material: PBMCs. For the CDR3, the DNA is TGTGCCTGGAGTGACGACAGGGATGGCTACACCTTC. Translated: CAWSDDRDGYTF.